The T cell receptor (beta chain) described here comes from a study of blood T cell repertoires in COVID-19. Background on the study: Whether acute or convalescent, the COVID-19 samples came from the United States, Italy and Spain. PBMCs, B-cell-depleted T cells, or T cells provided the cDNA or gDNA that made up the material.

Everyone who took part was roughly 18 to 89 years old, and they came from 24 US areas. Authors' analysis steps: Counts of nucleated cells, estimated from reference gene primer amplification, were obtained. The method was immunoSEQ multiplex PCR; TCRdb's version includes in-frame clones alone and lacks a portion of them. The V and J calls and clone size come from that table; D and trimming were worked out from the DNA. The data hold about 400,000 clones, with over 85% observed a single time. The CDR3 sequence is 15 residues long. The germline V gene has CDR1 MNHEY and CDR2 SMNVEV (reference sequence). V lost 1 base and J lost 0, with 7 bases in between.

The chain couples TRBV27 to TRBJ1-5; D is ambiguous. The sequence derives from a woman in her thirties who had recovered from COVID-19. The sample consisted of PBMCs or T cells enriched from blood (not recorded which). The CDR3 nucleotides are TGTGCCAGCAGTTTATTCGGGGATAGCAATCAGCCCCAGCATTTT. Protein: CASSLFGDSNQPQHF.